This T cell receptor (beta chain) was found in a study of T cells in Graves' hyperthyroidism and ophthalmopathy. CDR3 size: 14 residues. Germline V gene data show CDR1 as LGHDT and CDR2 as YNNKEL (reference sequence). Trimming took 1 base from V and 8 from J, leaving 14 bases between them. For the diagnoses, clinical symptoms, serum thyroxine and TRAb, thyroid ultrasound and orbital computed tomography were used. This clonotype was seen many times. Amplification of TCR beta CDR3 regions was performed using RNA transcripts as template. A first-round RT-PCR of the TCR CDR3 used the HTBI primer set. TCRdb re-derived calls from the multiplex PCR reads in MiXCR, one entry per CDR3 protein. In the table there are fewer than 900,000 distinct CDR3 sequences, roughly a sixth of which are singletons.

This clonotype was sampled from a woman between 45 and 65 years old with Graves' hyperthyroidism that later progressed to Graves' ophthalmopathy. The V and J genes are TRBV3-1 and TRBJ1-2; possibly TRBD1 for D (6 bases). The sequencing input was blood. CDR3 nucleotide sequence: TGTGCCAGCAGCCAAGTCCCGGGGGCGAAGGGCTACACCTTC. This codes for CASSQVPGAKGYTF. The variable domain in full, with the rest retrieved from reference TRBV3-1 and TRBJ1-2, is DTAVSQTPKYLVTQMGNDKSIKCEQNLGHDTMYWYKQDSKKFLKIMFSYNNKELIINETVPNRFSPKSPDKAHLNLHINSLELGDSAVYFCASSQVPGAKGYTFGSGTRLTVV.